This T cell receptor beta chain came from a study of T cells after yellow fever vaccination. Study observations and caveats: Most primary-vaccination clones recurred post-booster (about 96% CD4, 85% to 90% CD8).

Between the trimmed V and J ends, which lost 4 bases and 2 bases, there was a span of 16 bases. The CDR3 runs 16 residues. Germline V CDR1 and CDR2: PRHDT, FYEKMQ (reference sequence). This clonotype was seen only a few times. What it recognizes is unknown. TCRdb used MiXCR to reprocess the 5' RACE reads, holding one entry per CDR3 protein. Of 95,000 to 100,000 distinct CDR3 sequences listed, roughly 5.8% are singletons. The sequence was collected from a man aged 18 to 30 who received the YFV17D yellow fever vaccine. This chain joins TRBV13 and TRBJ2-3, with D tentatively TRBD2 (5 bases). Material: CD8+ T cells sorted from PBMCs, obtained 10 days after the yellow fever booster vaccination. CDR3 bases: TGTGCCAGCAGCTCCCAGGAGGTTTTCCCCACAGATACGCAGTATTTT. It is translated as CASSSQEVFPTDTQYF.